This T cell receptor (beta chain) was found in a study of identical twins. Whole-study results and caveats: Low generation-probability sequences were in excess among twin-shared out-of-frame alpha sequences.

Via MiXCR, TCRdb re-called the 5' RACE reads, giving one row per CDR3 protein. Here the sample spans 400,000 to 600,000 distinct CDR3 sequences, under 25% being singletons. As for this clonotype: As yet, its antigen is unknown.

This same sample was also taken into another study, of yellow fever vaccine responses in identical twins.

The origin of this receptor is a woman under 30 in good health. Source material: CD4+ T cells sorted from blood.

CDR3 coding DNA: TGCGCCAGCAGCTACCGGAACAGGGCCCGTTACAATGAGCAGTTCTTC. The encoded protein is CASSYRNRARYNEQFF. V and J are TRBV5-1 and TRBJ2-1; perhaps TRBD1 as D (6 bases). This CDR3 spans 16 amino acids. Per the germline V gene, CDR1 is SGHRS and CDR2 is YFSETQ. V lost 3 bases, J lost 4 bases, and 17 bases lay in between.